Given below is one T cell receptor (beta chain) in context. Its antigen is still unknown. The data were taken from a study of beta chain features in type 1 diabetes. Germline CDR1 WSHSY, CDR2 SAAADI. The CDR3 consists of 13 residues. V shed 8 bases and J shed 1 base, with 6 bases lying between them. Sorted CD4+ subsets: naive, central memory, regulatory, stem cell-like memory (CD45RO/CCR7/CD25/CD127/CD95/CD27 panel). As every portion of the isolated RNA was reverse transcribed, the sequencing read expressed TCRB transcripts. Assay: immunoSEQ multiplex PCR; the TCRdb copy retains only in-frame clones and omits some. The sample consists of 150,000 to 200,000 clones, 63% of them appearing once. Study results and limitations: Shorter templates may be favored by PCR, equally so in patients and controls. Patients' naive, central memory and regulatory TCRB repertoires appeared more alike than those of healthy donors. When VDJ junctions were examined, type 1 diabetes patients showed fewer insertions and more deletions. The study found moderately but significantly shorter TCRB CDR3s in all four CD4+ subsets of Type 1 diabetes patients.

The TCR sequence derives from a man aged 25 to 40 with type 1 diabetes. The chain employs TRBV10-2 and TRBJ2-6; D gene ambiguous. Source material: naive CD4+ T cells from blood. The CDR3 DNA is TGCGCCAGCGCAGAATCTGGGGCCAACGTCCTGACTTTC. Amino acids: CASAESGANVLTF.